The clone carrying this T cell receptor (beta chain) was seen ten or more times. As yet, its antigen is unknown. TCRdb re-called the multiplex PCR reads with MiXCR, one entry per CDR3 protein. The top ten clones hold about 3.7% of a sample with some 150,000 distinct CDR3 sequences, 30% to 35% of them seen once. This sample is part of a study of breast tumors, draining lymph nodes, adjacent tissues. Study results and caveats: The data were judged consistent with most tumor T cells coming from lymph node and expanding in tumor. Luminal-like breast cancer showed significantly greater tumor-nontumor repertoire similarity than basal-like breast cancer did.

The lymph nodes were axillary draining lymph nodes from breast cancer patients. Sequencing used axillary lymph node tissue. The sequence derives from a female donor with breast cancer. Some clones in this sample may be carry-over from other donors' samples.

The CDR3: CASSEAGGYEQYF. In DNA form, the CDR3 reads TGCGCCAGCAGTGAGGCAGGGGGGTACGAGCAGTACTTC. This chain joins TRBV10-1 and TRBJ2-7; perhaps TRBD1 as D (7 bases). V shed 2 bases and J shed 4 bases, with 9 bases lying between them. Per the germline V gene, CDR1 is WNHNN and CDR2 is SYGVQD (reference sequence). This CDR3 contains 13 residues.